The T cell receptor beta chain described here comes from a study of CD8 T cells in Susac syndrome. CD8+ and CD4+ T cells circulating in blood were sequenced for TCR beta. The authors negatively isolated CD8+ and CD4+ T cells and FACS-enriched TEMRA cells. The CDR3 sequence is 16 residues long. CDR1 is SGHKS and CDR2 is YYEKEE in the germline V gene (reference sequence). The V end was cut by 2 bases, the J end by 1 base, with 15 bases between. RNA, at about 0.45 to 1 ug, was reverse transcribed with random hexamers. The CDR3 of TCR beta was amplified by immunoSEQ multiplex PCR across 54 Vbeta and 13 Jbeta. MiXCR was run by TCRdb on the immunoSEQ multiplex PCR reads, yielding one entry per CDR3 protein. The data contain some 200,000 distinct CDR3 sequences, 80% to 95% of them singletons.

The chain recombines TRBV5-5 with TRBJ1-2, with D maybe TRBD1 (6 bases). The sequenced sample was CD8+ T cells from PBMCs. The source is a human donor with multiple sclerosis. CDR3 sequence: CASSFEMTGFNYGYTF. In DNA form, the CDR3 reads TGTGCCAGCAGCTTCGAAATGACAGGCTTTAACTATGGCTACACCTTC.